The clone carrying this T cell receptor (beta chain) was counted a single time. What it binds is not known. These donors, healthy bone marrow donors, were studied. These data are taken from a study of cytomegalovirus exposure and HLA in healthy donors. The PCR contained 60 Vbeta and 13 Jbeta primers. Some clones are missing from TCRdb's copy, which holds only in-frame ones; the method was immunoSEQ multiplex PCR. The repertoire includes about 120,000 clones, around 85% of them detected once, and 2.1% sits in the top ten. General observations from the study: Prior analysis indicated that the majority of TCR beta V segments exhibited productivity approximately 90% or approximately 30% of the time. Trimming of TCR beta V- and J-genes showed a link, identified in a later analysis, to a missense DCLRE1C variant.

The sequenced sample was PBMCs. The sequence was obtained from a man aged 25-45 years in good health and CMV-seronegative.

The CDR3 bases are TGTGCCAGCAGCCAATTACAGATATTCCCTGCAACTAATGAAAAACTGTTTTTT. It translates to CASSQLQIFPATNEKLFF. V usage is TRBV14 and J usage is TRBJ1-4, with D hard to call. The germline gives CDR1 SGHDN, CDR2 FVKESK. CDR3 size: 18 residues. The V end lost 2 bases, the J end lost 0 bases, and 16 bases lay between the germline ends. Drawing the rest from reference TRBV14 and TRBJ1-4, the complete variable domain is EAGVTQFPSHSVIEKGQTVTLRCDPISGHDNLYWYRRVMGKEIKFLLHFVKESKQDESGMPNNRFLAERTGGTYSTLKVQPAELEDSGVYFCASSQLQIFPATNEKLFFGSGTQLSVL.